Listed below are T cell receptor beta chains from one sample, sequenced in a study of liver allograft versus peripheral blood T cells. MiXCR, applied by TCRdb to the reads, yields one record per CDR3 protein. The data hold about 7,900 distinct CDR3 sequences, with 19% observed a single time. These receptors originate from a human patient who had a liver transplant. The T cells may partly be graft donor cells. The CDR3 runs from the conserved cysteine through the conserved F or W.

J: TRBJ2-7
V: TRBV10-3
CDR3: CAISAMGLSYEQYF

J: TRBJ1-2
V: TRBV15
CDR3: CATSRIKDREHGYTF

J: TRBJ2-2
V: TRBV19
CDR3: CASSSFRDRERPGELFF

J: TRBJ1-1
V: TRBV18
CDR3: CASSYTGPNTEAFF

J: TRBJ1-6
V: TRBV19
CDR3: CASRHSSYNSPLHF

J: TRBJ2-2
V: TRBV12-3/TRBV12-4
CDR3: CARTDNTNTGELFF

J: TRBJ1-5
V: TRBV19
CDR3: CASSWDSRDQPQHF

J: TRBJ2-7
V: TRBV18
CDR3: CASSPDRQAEYF

J: TRBJ2-3
V: TRBV27
CDR3: CASSLRQKPDTQYF

J: TRBJ1-3
V: TRBV29-1
CDR3: CSVEKDSLSGNTIYF

J: TRBJ1-5
V: TRBV6-6
CDR3: CASSTGQGGSSNQPQHF

J: TRBJ1-1
V: TRBV19
CDR3: CATSPWGITEAFF

J: TRBJ1-5
V: TRBV10-2
CDR3: CASSSDGNQPQHF

J: TRBJ1-1
V: TRBV12-3/TRBV12-4
CDR3: CASSSWGGNTEAFF

J: TRBJ1-1
V: TRBV11-2
CDR3: CASSFPWGMNTEAFF

J: TRBJ1-6
V: TRBV13
CDR3: CASRTGDPNSPLHF

J: TRBJ1-4
V: TRBV7-2
CDR3: CASSSDGSGEKLFF

J: TRBJ1-2
V: TRBV27
CDR3: CASSLGGIQGGYTF

J: TRBJ2-1
V: TRBV14
CDR3: CASSGLSSYNEQFF

J: TRBJ1-1
V: TRBV13
CDR3: CASSLWTGVNTEAFF

J: TRBJ1-2
V: TRBV6-5
CDR3: CASSRGESYLFYGYTF

J: TRBJ2-6
V: TRBV7-9
CDR3: CASSQRAWSGANVLTF

J: TRBJ2-1
V: TRBV20-1
CDR3: CSARVLWTENEQFF

J: TRBJ1-5
V: TRBV6-5
CDR3: CASSYGPYGSNQPQHF

J: TRBJ1-1
V: TRBV27
CDR3: CASSLSPNTEAFF

J: TRBJ1-1
V: TRBV5-4
CDR3: CASSLKEGTEAFF